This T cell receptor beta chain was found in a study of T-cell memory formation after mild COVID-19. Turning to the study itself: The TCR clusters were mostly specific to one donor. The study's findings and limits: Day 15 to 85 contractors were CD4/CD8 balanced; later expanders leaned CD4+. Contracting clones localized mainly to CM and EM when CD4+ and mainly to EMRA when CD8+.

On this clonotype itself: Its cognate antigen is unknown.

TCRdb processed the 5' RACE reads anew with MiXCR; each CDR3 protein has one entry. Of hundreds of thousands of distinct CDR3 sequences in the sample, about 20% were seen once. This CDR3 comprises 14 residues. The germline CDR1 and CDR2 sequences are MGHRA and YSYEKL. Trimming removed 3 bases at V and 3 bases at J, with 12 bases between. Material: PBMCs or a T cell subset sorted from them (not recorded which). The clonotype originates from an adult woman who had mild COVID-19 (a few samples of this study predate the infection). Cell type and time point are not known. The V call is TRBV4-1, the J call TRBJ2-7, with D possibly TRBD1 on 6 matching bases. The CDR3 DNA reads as TGCGCCAGCAGCCACCTCGAAGGGGGCTACGAGCAGTACTTC. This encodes CASSHLEGGYEQYF.